One sample yielded the 22 T cell receptor beta chains listed below, sequenced in a study of blood T cell repertoires in COVID-19 (dated by TCRdb to the early 2020s). The protocol used for the library was the immunoSEQ multiplex PCR assay. TCRdb provides this immuneACCESS table in a form limited to in-frame rearrangements. Some clones are lacking; in checked studies, under half of them reflect an unresolved V gene, and why the rest are absent is not known. For this sample the table gives about 400,000 clones, of which around 88% were detected only once. The top ten constitute roughly 7.2% of the sample. The source material was peripheral blood. The origin of the receptors is a woman aged 55-69 years with COVID-19, enrolled during active disease.

The chain recombines TRBV7-9 with TRBJ1-2; 7 nucleotides agree with TRBD1. The CDR3 is made up of 15 amino acids. Per germline, CDR1 SEHNR and CDR2 FQNEAQ (reference sequence). J lost 6 bases, V lost 7 bases, and 14 bases had no gene match. The CDR3 nucleotides read TGTGCCAGCACAGACCGGGACAGCGTCAAAGATGGCTACACCTTC. It codes for CASTDRDSVKDGYTF.

This clone was observed once. The CDR3: CASRGSREGYGYTF. The CDR3 nucleotides are TGTGCCAGCCGAGGGAGTCGGGAGGGCTATGGCTACACCTTC. The J gene is TRBJ1-2, the V gene TRBV25-1; D unresolved. The ends were cut back, 8 bases at V and 4 bases at J, with 17 bases in the middle. Germline V gene data show CDR1 as MGHDK and CDR2 as SYGVNS. The CDR3 covers 14 residues.

V is TRBV14 and J is TRBJ1-6; D perhaps matches TRBD1 (5 bases). The V gene's germline CDR1 is SGHDN and CDR2 FVKESK. The CDR3 length is 16 residues. Trimming shortened V by 4 bases and J by 0 bases, and 10 bases separated the two germline ends. This CDR3 is CASSRGGSSYNSPLHF. CDR3 DNA: TGTGCCAGCAGCCGGGGGGGGAGCTCCTATAATTCACCCCTCCACTTT.

This clone was counted once. This sequence joins TRBV10-1 and TRBJ1-1; maybe TRBD1 (5 bases). V was pared by 3 bases and J by 0 bases, with 11 bases between. Germline V lookup: CDR1 WNHNN, CDR2 SYGVQD (reference sequence). The CDR3 length is 15 residues. The CDR3 nucleotides are TGCGCCAGCAGTGATGGGACTGACATGAACACTGAAGCTTTCTTT. This gives the protein CASSDGTDMNTEAFF.

This chain connects TRBV20-1 to TRBJ1-1, with D uncertain. The germline CDR1 and CDR2 sequences are DFQATT and SNEGSKA (reference sequence). This CDR3 region has 15 residues. Trimming took 3 bases from V and 0 from J, leaving 14 bases between them. The CDR3 reads CSASPARELNTEAFF. Written as DNA, the CDR3 is TGCAGTGCTAGTCCCGCACGAGAACTGAACACTGAAGCTTTCTTT.

J is TRBJ1-5 and V is TRBV4-1; 10 bases are a match to TRBD1. The length of the CDR3 is 15 residues. V lost 3 bases and J lost 8; bases outside the gene matches: 7. Germline V gene lookup returns CDR1 MGHRA and CDR2 YSYEKL. CDR3 nucleotides: TGCGCCAGCAGCCAGACCTTGACAGGGGGCAAGCCCCAGCATTTT. It translates to CASSQTLTGGKPQHF.

V usage is TRBV30 and J usage is TRBJ1-2; 8 bases agree with TRBD1. Per the germline V gene, CDR1 is GTSNPN and CDR2 is SVGIG (reference sequence). V was pared by 5 bases and J by 8 bases, with 7 bases of the junction left unmatched. The CDR3 sequence is 12 residues long. This CDR3 reads CAWEDRAEGYTF. CDR3 DNA sequence: TGTGCCTGGGAGGACAGGGCTGAGGGCTACACCTTC.

This clone was seen a few times. The gene calls are TRBV7-3 and TRBJ2-2; 15 nucleotides agree with TRBD2. The CDR3 extends over 19 amino acids. J gave up 4 bases and V 5 bases, and 11 bases lay outside the gene matches. Per germline, CDR1 SGHTA and CDR2 FQGTGA. CDR3 residues: CASSRRWGLAGGSTGELFF. CDR3 bases: TGTGCCAGCAGCCGCCGGTGGGGACTAGCGGGGGGAAGCACCGGGGAGCTGTTTTTT.

This chain connects TRBV28 to TRBJ1-2; 8 bases align to TRBD1. Germline assignment: CDR1 MDHEN and CDR2 SYDVKM. CDR3 length: 15 amino acids. J lost 3 bases, V lost 5 bases, and 8 bases had no gene match. Written as DNA, the CDR3 is TGTGCCAGCAGTCTGGCAGGGGGCGGAGACTATGGCTACACCTTC. Protein sequence: CASSLAGGGDYGYTF.

In the case of this clone: This sample also contains other DNA sequences that code for the same CDR3. V usage is TRBV9 and J usage is TRBJ2-7; TRBD1 might be the D (5 bases). The length of the CDR3 is 14 residues. Per germline, CDR1 SGDLS and CDR2 YYNGEE. Trimming pared 1 base from V and 1 base from J, leaving 9 bases between. The CDR3 region is CASSVTGFSYEQYF. In nucleotides, the CDR3 is TGTGCCAGCAGCGTAACAGGATTTTCCTACGAGCAGTACTTC.

This chain connects TRBV6-6 to TRBJ1-1, with D possibly TRBD1 on 5 matching bases. The CDR3 loop spans 15 amino acids. Germline assignment: CDR1 MNHNY and CDR2 SVGAGI (reference sequence). Between the trimmed V and J ends, which lost 5 bases and 4 bases, there was a span of 17 bases. CDR3 coding DNA: TGTGCCAGCAGTCGATCTCGGGGGTCGAGCACTGAAGCTTTCTTT. The encoded protein is CASSRSRGSSTEAFF.

The chain links TRBV30 to TRBJ2-7; tentative D call: TRBD1 (5 bases). This CDR3 region has 13 residues. V lost 0 bases and J lost 5, with 11 bases in between. Germline loops: CDR1 GTSNPN, CDR2 SVGIG (reference sequence). The CDR3 coding sequence is TGTGCCTGGAGTGTACAGGTTTGGAACGAGCAGTACTTC. Translation: CAWSVQVWNEQYF.

The J gene is TRBJ2-7, the V gene TRBV11-2, with D perhaps TRBD1 (6 bases). Germline lookup yields CDR1 SGHAT and CDR2 FQNNGV. The V gene lost 1 base and the J gene lost 6 bases, with 19 bases spanning the gap. The CDR3 has 16 residues. Here the CDR3 DNA reads TGTGCCAGCAGCTTAGGGGTACCAGGGGCCTGGGGCGAGCAGTACTTC. It is translated as CASSLGVPGAWGEQYF.

The chain has TRBV2 and TRBJ1-3; D possibly corresponds to TRBD1 (5 bases). The CDR3 loop spans 13 amino acids. The V gene lost 8 bases and the J gene lost 3 bases, with 11 bases spanning the gap. Per the germline V gene, CDR1 is SNHLY and CDR2 is FYNNEI. CDR3 loop: CASSRDNGNTIYF. The CDR3, as DNA: TGTGCCAGCTCCAGGGATAATGGAAACACCATATATTTT.

This clone turned up a few times. The chain carries TRBV4-2 and TRBJ2-1, with TRBD2 matching over 13 bases. CDR3 length equals 16 residues. In germline, CDR1 is LGHNA, CDR2 YNFKEQ. V was pared by 0 bases and J by 6 bases, with 2 bases of the junction left unmatched. The CDR3 loop reads CASSQDGTSGANEQFF. CDR3 coding DNA: TGTGCCAGCAGCCAAGATGGGACTAGCGGGGCCAATGAGCAGTTCTTC.

The V and J genes are TRBV3-1 (or the pseudogene TRBV3-2) and TRBJ2-7; 9 bases fit TRBD1. The CDR3 spans 18 residues. V gave up 5 bases and J gave up 2 bases; unmatched junction bases: 16. Germline V gene data show CDR1 as LGHDT and CDR2 as YNNKEL (reference sequence). CDR3 region: CASSNPPWGQGGAYEQYF. The CDR3 DNA reads as TGTGCCAGCAGCAACCCCCCGTGGGGACAGGGAGGAGCCTACGAGCAGTACTTC.

The gene calls are TRBV6-5 and TRBJ1-2; D perhaps matches TRBD1 (6 bases). Germline-derived CDR1 and CDR2 are MNHEY and SVGAGI. V lost 3 bases, J lost 8 bases, and 13 bases lay in between. The CDR3 is 13 residues long. The CDR3 protein is CASSYSGEIGYTF. The CDR3 DNA sequence: TGTGCCAGCAGTTATTCAGGGGAGATCGGCTACACCTTC.

The chain couples TRBV9 to TRBJ2-1; D unclear. The CDR3 loop spans 14 amino acids. Germline values: CDR1 SGDLS, CDR2 YYNGEE. The V and J ends lost 1 base and 0 bases respectively, with 5 bases between them. CDR3 sequence reads: CASSVISSYNEQFF. Here the CDR3 DNA reads TGTGCCAGCAGCGTAATTAGCTCCTACAATGAGCAGTTCTTC. Full variable domain (remainder filled in from reference TRBV9 and TRBJ2-1): DSGVTQTPKHLITATGQRVTLRCSPRSGDLSVYWYQQSLDQGLQFLIQYYNGEERAKGNILERFSAQQFPDLHSELNLSSLELGDSALYFCASSVISSYNEQFFGPGTRLTVL.

This chain links TRBV29-1 with TRBJ2-7, with D possibly matching TRBD2 (6 bases). The CDR3 runs 13 residues. The V and J ends lost 2 bases and 6 bases respectively, with 14 bases between them. Germline CDR1 and CDR2: SQVTM and ANQGSEA. CDR3 region: CSVERRVGGEQYF. The CDR3 bases are TGCAGCGTTGAACGGAGGGTGGGGGGCGAGCAGTACTTC.

The rearrangement links TRBV27 to TRBJ2-1, with 10 bases matching TRBD2. Germline CDR1 reads MNHEY; CDR2 reads SMNVEV (reference sequence). This CDR3 is built from 15 residues. The V gene end was trimmed by 3 bases and the J gene end by 8 bases; junction bases not matched to a gene: 7. CDR3 in DNA: TGTGCCAGCAGTTTCAGGAGCGGGGGGGTGGATGAGCAGTTCTTC. Amino acid sequence: CASSFRSGGVDEQFF.

The chain is built from TRBV11-3 and TRBJ1-2; no clear D. Trimming removed 3 bases at V and 3 bases at J, with 11 bases between. The CDR3 runs 14 residues. Looked up from germline, CDR1 is SGHNT and CDR2 is YENEEA. This CDR3 reads CASSFTGLDYGYTF. CDR3 DNA: TGTGCCAGCAGCTTTACGGGTCTAGACTATGGCTACACCTTC.

The J gene is TRBJ2-5, the V gene TRBV5-4, with 7 bases identical to TRBD2. CDR1 and CDR2 from the germline V gene are SGHNT and YYREEE (reference sequence). Unmatched junction bases numbered 10, after V lost 9 bases and J lost 2 bases. The CDR3 is 14 amino acids. This CDR3 is CATRTSGGQETQYF. The CDR3 region has the DNA TGTGCCACCAGGACTTCGGGGGGACAAGAGACCCAGTACTTC.